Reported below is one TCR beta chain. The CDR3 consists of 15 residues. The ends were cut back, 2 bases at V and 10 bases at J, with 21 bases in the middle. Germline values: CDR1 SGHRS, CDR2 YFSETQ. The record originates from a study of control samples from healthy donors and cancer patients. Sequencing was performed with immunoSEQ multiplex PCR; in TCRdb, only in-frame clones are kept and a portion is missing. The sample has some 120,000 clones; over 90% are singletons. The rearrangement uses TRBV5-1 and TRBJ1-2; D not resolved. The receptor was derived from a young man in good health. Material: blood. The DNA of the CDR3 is TGCGCCAGCAGCTTTAAGACGGGAAACTTTATCGACTACACCTTC. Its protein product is CASSFKTGNFIDYTF.